These 23 T cell receptor beta chains were all obtained from the same sample, sequenced in a study of T cells after yellow fever vaccination. Each CDR3 protein gets one entry after TCRdb re-called the 5' RACE reads with MiXCR. Among a few hundred thousand distinct CDR3 sequences listed, under 14% were seen once. This specimen was PBMCs, taken on the day of the first yellow fever vaccination. The receptors here all came from a man aged 18 to 35 who received the YFV17D yellow fever vaccine.

This clonotype turned up a few times. The CDR3 DNA is TGTGCCAGCAGCTATACAGGGAGCTCTGGGGCCAACGTCCTGACTTTC. Amino acids: CASSYTGSSGANVLTF. J is TRBJ2-6 and V is TRBV5-6, with D maybe TRBD1 (6 bases). V was clipped by 3 bases and J by 0 bases, with 10 bases between them. Germline-derived CDR1 and CDR2 are SGHDT and YYEEEE. The CDR3 runs to 16 residues.

The chain is built from TRBV18 and TRBJ2-5; 7 bases are shared with TRBD2. Germline V gives CDR1 KGHSH, CDR2 LQKENI. The J segment lost 5 bases and the V segment lost 0 bases, leaving 12 bases of the junction unmatched. The CDR3 spans 17 residues. CDR3 protein: CASSPPAGNMGGETQYF. Written as DNA, the CDR3 is TGTGCCAGCTCACCACCAGCGGGGAATATGGGCGGGGAGACCCAGTACTTC.

This chain uses TRBV2 with TRBJ1-1; D is unclear. The V gene lost 0 bases and the J gene lost 0 bases, with 2 bases spanning the gap. Germline V gene lookup returns CDR1 SNHLY and CDR2 FYNNEI. This CDR3 has 13 amino acids. CDR3 bases: TGTGCCAGCAGTGAAGCGATGAACACTGAAGCTTTCTTT. Its protein is CASSEAMNTEAFF.

Note on this clonotype: A read error may explain this, as a much larger clone is one base away. The V call is TRBV5-1, the J call TRBJ2-1; D is possibly TRBD2 (7 bases). Germline CDR1 reads SGHRS; CDR2 reads YFSETQ. CDR3 length: 15 amino acids. Deletions cut 2 bases from V and 10 bases from J, with 19 bases between. As DNA, the CDR3 is TGCGCCAGCAGCTTCGTACGGGGGGCAAGTGAGGAGCAGTTCTTC. Protein product: CASSFVRGASEEQFF.

This clonotype occurred a few times. The chain employs TRBV6-5 and TRBJ2-6; D is unclear. V was shortened by 1 base and J by 0 bases, with 4 bases between the two germline ends. Germline V gives CDR1 MNHEY, CDR2 SVGAGI. This CDR3 region has 15 residues. CDR3 in amino acids: CASSYLSSGANVLTF. The CDR3 bases are TGTGCCAGCAGTTACTTGTCCTCTGGGGCCAACGTCCTGACTTTC.

This clonotype was seen repeatedly, ten times or more. The V and J genes are TRBV25-1 and TRBJ2-5, with 7 bases matching TRBD2. V lost 7 bases, J lost 1 base, and 9 bases stayed unmatched. This CDR3 contains 15 residues. Germline V gives CDR1 MGHDK, CDR2 SYGVNS. CDR3 nucleotide sequence: TGTGCCAGCACCGATCCCGGGGGGACCCAAGAGACCCAGTACTTC. It yields the protein CASTDPGGTQETQYF.

The genes are TRBV24-1 and TRBJ1-2; TRBD1 matches at 7 bases. The V gene end was trimmed by 6 bases and the J gene end by 5 bases; junction bases not matched to a gene: 5. Looked up from germline, CDR1 is KGHDR and CDR2 is SFDVKD. CDR3 length: 13 residues. This CDR3 is CATSRDSTYGYTF. CDR3 in DNA: TGTGCCACCAGTCGGGACAGCACTTATGGCTACACCTTC.

This clonotype was counted between two and nine times. The chain joins TRBV3-1 to TRBJ1-1; D possibly corresponds to TRBD1 (6 bases). V was shortened by 2 bases and J by 4 bases, with 11 bases between the two germline ends. The CDR3 length is 14 residues. Germline CDR1 is LGHDT and CDR2 is YNNKEL (reference sequence). DNA for the CDR3: TGTGCCAGCAGCCAAACAGGGATTAGCACTGAAGCTTTCTTT. This codes for CASSQTGISTEAFF.

This clonotype showed up just a few times. This chain joins TRBV4-2 and TRBJ2-5, with D perhaps TRBD1 (5 bases). The CDR3 sequence is 15 residues long. CDR1 LGHNA and CDR2 YNFKEQ come from the germline V gene. V was shortened by 4 bases and J by 2 bases, with 14 bases between the two germline ends. Here the CDR3 DNA reads TGTGCCAGCAGCCCCCCCAGGGCTGGGCAAGAGACCCAGTACTTC. Its translation is CASSPPRAGQETQYF.

This clonotype was counted only a few times. This chain uses TRBV7-9 with TRBJ2-2, with 11 bases identical to TRBD1. Germline CDR1 and CDR2: SEHNR and FQNEAQ (reference sequence). After removal of 4 bases from V and 5 bases from J, the junction contained 6 bases not matched to a gene. This CDR3 contains 16 residues. The CDR3 nucleotides read TGTGCCAGCAGCTCGGACAGGGGGCGCAGGACCGGGGAGCTGTTTTTT. This sequence encodes CASSSDRGRRTGELFF.

This chain joins TRBV20-1 and TRBJ2-7; 9 bases line up with TRBD1. Germline values: CDR1 DFQATT, CDR2 SNEGSKA (reference sequence). V lost 1 base and J lost 7; bases outside the gene matches: 11. The CDR3 length is 15 residues. The CDR3 coding sequence is TGCAGTGCTAGAGTAACCGGGACAGGGCTGAATGAGCAGTACTTC. This translates into CSARVTGTGLNEQYF.

This sequence joins TRBV7-2 and TRBJ2-1; maybe TRBD2 (5 bases). CDR1 is SGHTA and CDR2 is FQGNSA in the germline V gene. The V end was cut by 1 base, the J end by 3 bases, with 10 bases between. This CDR3 has 15 amino acids. This CDR3 is CASSLVVGDYNEQFF. In DNA, the CDR3 is TGTGCCAGCAGCTTAGTGGTCGGGGACTACAATGAGCAGTTCTTC. Full variable domain (rest looked up from reference TRBV7-2 and TRBJ2-1): GAGVSQSPSNKVTEKGKDVELRCDPISGHTALYWYRQSLGQGLEFLIYFQGNSAPDKSGLPSDRFSAERTGGSVSTLTIQRTQQEDSAVYLCASSLVVGDYNEQFFGPGTRLTVL.

V gene TRBV27 combines with J gene TRBJ2-2; weak D call: TRBD1 (6 bases). Germline CDR1 reads MNHEY; CDR2 reads SMNVEV (reference sequence). Trimming removed 4 bases at V and 4 bases at J, with 7 bases between. The CDR3 length is 13 residues. CDR3 in DNA: TGTGCCAGCAGTTACAGGGCCACCGGGGAGCTGTTTTTT. It yields the protein CASSYRATGELFF.

A few counts support this clonotype. The CDR3 DNA sequence: TGCAGTGCTAGTCCTCGTCTAGGGGGGGCTTATCAGCCCCAGCATTTT. Residues: CSASPRLGGAYQPQHF. The rearrangement joins TRBV20-1 to TRBJ1-5, with D possibly TRBD1 on 6 matching bases. The V end was cut by 3 bases, the J end by 5 bases, with 20 bases between. The CDR3 is made up of 16 amino acids. The germline V gene has CDR1 DFQATT and CDR2 SNEGSKA (reference sequence).

This clonotype was found a few times. The V and J genes are TRBV20-1 and TRBJ1-5, with D perhaps TRBD1 (6 bases). Germline CDR1 DFQATT, CDR2 SNEGSKA (reference sequence). The V gene lost 3 bases and the J gene lost 4 bases, with 10 bases spanning the gap. The CDR3 runs 13 residues. CDR3 sequence reads: CSARGTGNQPQHF. The CDR3 DNA is TGCAGTGCTAGGGGAACAGGGAATCAGCCCCAGCATTTT.

This clonotype has more than one count but fewer than ten. The CDR3 DNA is TGTGCCAGCAGTTTCGGGGGCCGCATCTATAATTCACCCCTCCACTTT. It encodes CASSFGGRIYNSPLHF. The genes are TRBV28 and TRBJ1-6; TRBD1 might be the D (6 bases). The CDR3 length is 16 residues. V lost 3 bases to trimming and J lost 3 bases, with 12 bases between them. CDR1 and CDR2 (germline): MDHEN, SYDVKM.

The chain recombines TRBV7-2 with TRBJ2-7, with D unresolved. The germline gives CDR1 SGHTA, CDR2 FQGNSA. V lost 5 bases and J lost 0, with 5 bases in between. The CDR3 covers 12 residues. This CDR3 reads CASSKNSYEQYF. The CDR3 nucleotides are TGTGCCAGCAGCAAAAACTCCTACGAGCAGTACTTC.

The rearrangement links TRBV30 to TRBJ2-1; 7 nucleotides line up with TRBD1. The junction had 6 bases not matched to a gene; V was cut back by 3 bases and J by 4 bases. This CDR3 region has 14 residues. Germline assignment: CDR1 GTSNPN and CDR2 SVGIG (reference sequence). CDR3 in DNA: TGTGCCTGGAGCCTTCGACAGGGATACAATGAGCAGTTCTTC. Amino acids: CAWSLRQGYNEQFF.

The J gene is TRBJ1-5, the V gene TRBV2; weak D call: TRBD1 (6 bases). Deletions cut 6 bases from V and 5 bases from J, with 14 bases between. Germline V CDR1 and CDR2: SNHLY, FYNNEI. The CDR3 is 14 amino acids. The CDR3 DNA sequence: TGTGCCAGCAGCCCCACGAACAGGGATCAGCCCCAGCATTTT. Translated, it gives CASSPTNRDQPQHF.

The gene calls are TRBV9 and TRBJ1-2, with 9 positions matching TRBD1. V lost 4 bases and J lost 5; bases outside the gene matches: 12. Germline V lookup: CDR1 SGDLS, CDR2 YYNGEE. The CDR3 is made up of 16 amino acids. The CDR3 DNA reads as TGTGCCAGCAGCTTGGGACAGGGAAGAGAAGAGTATGGCTACACCTTC. Translated: CASSLGQGREEYGYTF.

This clonotype has more than one count but fewer than ten. V gene TRBV5-1 combines with J gene TRBJ2-3; D tentatively fits TRBD1 or TRBD2 (5 bases each). V shed 4 bases and J shed 6 bases, with 21 bases lying between them. Germline V CDR1 and CDR2: SGHRS, YFSETQ. The CDR3 is made up of 16 amino acids. CDR3 nucleotides: TGCGCCAGCAGCCGGACTTCCGGGGAGCCAGGGGATACGCAGTATTTT. This encodes CASSRTSGEPGDTQYF. Filled out from reference TRBV5-1 and TRBJ2-3, the complete variable domain reads KAGVTQTPRYLIKTRGQQVTLSCSPISGHRSVSWYQQTPGQGLQFLFEYFSETQRNKGNFPGRFSGRQFSNSRSEMNVSTLELGDSALYLCASSRTSGEPGDTQYFGPGTRLTVL.

Ten or more counts support this clonotype. In DNA, the CDR3 is TGTGCCACCAGCGAAGGCCGGGGAGCAGGAACGTACGAGCAGTACGTC. Protein sequence: CATSEGRGAGTYEQYV. J is TRBJ2-7 and V is TRBV15; D is possibly TRBD2 (5 bases). The CDR3 has 16 amino acids. With 5 bases removed from V and 4 bases from J, the gap between germline ends came to 21 bases. Germline loops: CDR1 LNHNV, CDR2 YYDKDF (reference sequence).

The sample holds many counts of this clonotype. The rearrangement links TRBV12-3 or TRBV12-4 to TRBJ1-3; D ambiguous. There are 13 residues in the CDR3. Trimming stripped 1 base from V and 4 bases from J, with 5 bases between. The chain's CDR3 is CASSLVRGNTIYF. The CDR3 DNA reads as TGTGCCAGCAGTTTAGTCAGGGGAAACACCATATATTTT.